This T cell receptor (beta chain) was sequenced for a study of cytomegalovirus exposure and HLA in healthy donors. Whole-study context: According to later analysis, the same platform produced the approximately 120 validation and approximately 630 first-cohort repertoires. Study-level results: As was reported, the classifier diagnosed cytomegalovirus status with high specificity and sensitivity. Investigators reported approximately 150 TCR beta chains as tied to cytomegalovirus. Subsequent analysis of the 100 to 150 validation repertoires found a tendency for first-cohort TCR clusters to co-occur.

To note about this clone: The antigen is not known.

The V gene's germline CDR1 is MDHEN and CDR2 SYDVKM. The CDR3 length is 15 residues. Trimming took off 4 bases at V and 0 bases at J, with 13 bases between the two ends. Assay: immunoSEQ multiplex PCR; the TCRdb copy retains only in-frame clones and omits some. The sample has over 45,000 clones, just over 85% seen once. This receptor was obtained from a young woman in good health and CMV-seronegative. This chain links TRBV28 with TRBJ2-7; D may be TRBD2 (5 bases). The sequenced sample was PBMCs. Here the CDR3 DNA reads TGTGCCAGCAGTTCCCTAGCCTCGAGCTCCTACGAGCAGTACTTC. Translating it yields CASSSLASSSYEQYF.